This TCR beta chain is from a study of T cells in Graves' hyperthyroidism and ophthalmopathy. Regarding the study as a whole: Among clonotypes expanded in thyroid above 0.001, most were also found in blood.

Clinical Activity Scores of at least 3, NOSPECS grades of at least 4 and durations under 3 months characterized ophthalmopathy patients. Using less than 12 ml of fresh peripheral blood, PBMCs were prepared. This clonotype was counted only a few times. Its antigen is undetermined. Germline CDR1 and CDR2: SQVTM and ANQGSEA. V lost 2 bases, J lost 5 bases, and 13 bases stayed unmatched. The CDR3 is made up of 17 amino acids. From RNA transcripts, TCR beta CDR3 regions were amplified. RT-PCR in the first round (using the HTBI primer set) targeted the TCR CDR3. A single record per CDR3 protein comes from TCRdb applying MiXCR to the multiplex PCR reads. The repertoire holds 400,000 to 600,000 distinct CDR3 sequences, with about 16% as singletons.

The material sequenced was blood. The clonotype comes from a woman aged 25 to 39 with Graves' ophthalmopathy. The chain employs TRBV29-1 and TRBJ2-3; 10 bases are shared with TRBD1. CDR3 residues: CSVEFKFGTGERDTQYF. The CDR3 nucleotides are TGCAGCGTTGAATTTAAATTTGGGACAGGGGAGAGAGATACGCAGTATTTT.